This passage covers 11 T cell receptor beta chains from one sample sequenced in a study of OX40 agonist ivuxolimab in advanced cancers. Sequencing was performed with immunoSEQ multiplex PCR; in TCRdb, only in-frame clones are kept and a portion is missing. The sample holds around 94,000 clones, under 95% seen once. Sequenced material: CD4+ or CD8+ T cells sorted from blood, taken in a trial of the OX40 agonist ivuxolimab. Source of these receptors: an adult with an advanced solid tumor such as melanoma, head and neck, liver or kidney cancer.

The chain employs TRBV12-5 and TRBJ1-2; the D gene is possibly TRBD1 (5 bases). V gave up 6 bases and J gave up 1 base, with 18 bases separating them. This CDR3 contains 16 residues. The V gene's germline CDR1 is LGHNT and CDR2 FRNRAP. The CDR3 is CASGGNGQGLNYGYTF. DNA for the CDR3: TGTGCTAGTGGCGGAAACGGGCAGGGCCTTAACTATGGCTACACCTTC.

The chain has TRBV7-2 and TRBJ2-3; 9 nucleotides line up with TRBD2. This CDR3 comprises 14 residues. V shed 5 bases and J 2 bases; nucleotides not matched to a gene: 2. The V gene's germline CDR1 is SGHTA and CDR2 FQGNSA. The CDR3 loop reads CASSPGLATDTQYF. DNA for the CDR3: TGTGCCAGCAGCCCGGGACTAGCCACAGATACGCAGTATTTT.

The gene calls are TRBV11-2 and TRBJ2-1; 8 nucleotides align to TRBD2. With 6 bases clipped from V and 0 bases from J, the junction kept 7 bases outside the gene matches. The CDR3 runs 16 residues. Germline V CDR1 and CDR2: SGHAT, FQNNGV. The CDR3 sequence is CASRRSGTSSYNEQFF. The CDR3 DNA follows: TGTGCCAGCAGACGCTCCGGGACTAGCTCCTACAATGAGCAGTTCTTC. Combining the CDR3 with reference TRBV11-2 and TRBJ2-1 gives the whole variable domain EAGVAQSPRYKIIEKRQSVAFWCNPISGHATLYWYQQILGQGPKLLIQFQNNGVVDDSQLPKDRFSAERLKGVDSTLKIQPAKLEDSAVYLCASRRSGTSSYNEQFFGPGTRLTVL.

The rearrangement uses TRBV9 and TRBJ2-3, with a weak D call TRBD1 (6 bases). This CDR3 is built from 21 residues. Germline values: CDR1 SGDLS, CDR2 YYNGEE. Trimming removed 0 bases at V and 0 bases at J, with 26 bases between. DNA of the CDR3: TGTGCCAGCAGCGTAGTTGGCATTGCCGGTCGACAGGCCTTTAGCACAGATACGCAGTATTTT. This encodes CASSVVGIAGRQAFSTDTQYF.

This clone was counted between two and nine times. The V call is TRBV11-2, the J call TRBJ1-1; 8 nucleotides align to TRBD1. Germline assignment: CDR1 SGHAT and CDR2 FQNNGV. The CDR3 is 14 amino acids. V lost 6 bases, J lost 5 bases, and 8 bases stayed unmatched. The CDR3 nucleotides read TGTGCCAGCAGTACCCAGGGGGCGCCTACTGAAGCTTTCTTT. Amino acid sequence: CASSTQGAPTEAFF.

The chain recombines TRBV7-2 with TRBJ1-2; D ambiguous. The V gene lost 4 bases and the J gene lost 6 bases, with 9 bases spanning the gap. Germline V gene data show CDR1 as SGHTA and CDR2 as FQGNSA. CDR3 size: 12 residues. The CDR3 sequence is CASSSPKNGYTF. CDR3 in DNA: TGTGCCAGCAGCTCTCCGAAAAATGGCTACACCTTC.

CDR3 coding DNA: TGTGCCAGCCAAGACCAGGGGGCGAGTGGTGAAAAACTGTTTTTT. This sequence encodes CASQDQGASGEKLFF. The chain links TRBV19 to TRBJ1-4; 8 bases fit TRBD1. The V gene end was trimmed by 9 bases and the J gene end by 7 bases; junction bases not matched to a gene: 13. This CDR3 has 15 residues. Germline assignment: CDR1 LNHDA and CDR2 SQIVND (reference sequence).

CDR3 protein: CASSYRGGTEAFF. CDR3 DNA sequence: TGTGCCAGCAGCTACAGGGGGGGCACTGAAGCTTTCTTT. The rearrangement uses TRBV27 and TRBJ1-1, with 8 nucleotides matching TRBD1. The V gene's germline CDR1 is MNHEY and CDR2 SMNVEV (reference sequence). Losses at the gene ends were 6 bases for V and 4 bases for J; bases not matched to a gene: 4. The CDR3 loop spans 13 amino acids.

In DNA form, the CDR3 reads TGCGCCAGCAGCCAGATAGGACAGGGGTATGGCTACACCTTC. It codes for CASSQIGQGYGYTF. The chain combines TRBV4-1 with TRBJ1-2; 9 positions agree with TRBD1. Germline loops: CDR1 MGHRA, CDR2 YSYEKL. The V segment lost 3 bases and the J segment 5 bases; nucleotides outside the gene matches: 4. The CDR3 is 14 amino acids.

Only one count was recorded for this clone. The J gene is TRBJ2-3, the V gene TRBV28, with D perhaps matching TRBD1 (5 bases). The CDR3 spans 14 residues. Trimming shortened V by 3 bases and J by 6 bases, and 13 bases separated the two germline ends. CDR1 MDHEN and CDR2 SYDVKM come from the germline V gene. CDR3 nucleotides: TGTGCCAGCAGTTTGAGCAGGGTTATGGATACGCAGTATTTT. Amino acids: CASSLSRVMDTQYF.

The rearrangement joins TRBV5-1 to TRBJ2-5; D possibly uses TRBD1 or TRBD2 (5 bases each). V was cut by 1 base and J by 0 bases, with 13 bases left in between. This CDR3 has 16 amino acids. The germline V gene encodes CDR1 SGHRS and CDR2 YFSETQ. The CDR3 DNA follows: TGCGCCAGCAGCTTGAGATCCGGGGACGACCAAGAGACCCAGTACTTC. Its protein product is CASSLRSGDDQETQYF.